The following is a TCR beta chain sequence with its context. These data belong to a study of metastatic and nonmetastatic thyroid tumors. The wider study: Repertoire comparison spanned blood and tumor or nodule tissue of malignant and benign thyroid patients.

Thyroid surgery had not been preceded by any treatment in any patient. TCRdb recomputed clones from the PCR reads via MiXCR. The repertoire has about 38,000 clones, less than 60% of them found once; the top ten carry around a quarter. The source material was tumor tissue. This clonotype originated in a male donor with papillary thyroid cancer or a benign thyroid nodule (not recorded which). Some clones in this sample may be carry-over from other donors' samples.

CDR3 protein: CASSLGGQGREQYF. The DNA of the CDR3 is TGTGCCAGCAGCTTAGGGGGACAGGGACGCGAGCAGTACTTC. The rearrangement joins TRBV7-2 to TRBJ2-7; 9 nucleotides align to TRBD1. The CDR3 consists of 14 residues. V was clipped by 1 base and J by 6 bases; unmatched bases: 4. From germline, CDR1 is SGHTA and CDR2 FQGNSA.